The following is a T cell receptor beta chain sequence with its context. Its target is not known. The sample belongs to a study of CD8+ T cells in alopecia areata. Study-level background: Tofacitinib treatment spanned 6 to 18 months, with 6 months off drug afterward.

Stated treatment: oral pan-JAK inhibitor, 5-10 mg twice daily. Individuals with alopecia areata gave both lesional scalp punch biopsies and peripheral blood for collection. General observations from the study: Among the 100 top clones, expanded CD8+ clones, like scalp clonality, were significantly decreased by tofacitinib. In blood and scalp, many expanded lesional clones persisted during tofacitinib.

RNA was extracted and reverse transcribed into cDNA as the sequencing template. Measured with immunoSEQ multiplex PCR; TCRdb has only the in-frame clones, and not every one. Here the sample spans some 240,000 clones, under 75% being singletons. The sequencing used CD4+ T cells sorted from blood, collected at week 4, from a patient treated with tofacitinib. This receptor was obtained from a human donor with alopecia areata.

This CDR3 reads CSVEEMIGGGPMQYF. CDR3 nucleotides: TGCAGCGTTGAAGAGATGATCGGCGGGGGGCCAATGCAGTATTTT. The chain couples TRBV29-1 to TRBJ2-3; the match to TRBD2 covers 8 bases. The length of the CDR3 is 15 residues. Germline V CDR1 and CDR2: SQVTM, ANQGSEA. V gave up 0 bases and J gave up 11 bases; unmatched junction bases: 13.